This passage covers 31 T cell receptor beta chains from one sample sequenced in a study of blood T cells in healthy people across ages. Primers used in a second PCR of about 6 to 11 cycles were a sample-barcoded 5' primer and a J-beta primer mix. TCRdb recomputed calls from the 5' RACE reads with MiXCR, one row per CDR3 protein. The sample gives fewer than 800,000 distinct CDR3 sequences, about 52% of which show up once; approximately 32% is in the top ten. Sample: blood. The receptors here all came from a woman in her fifties or sixties in good health.

V gene TRBV7-2 combines with J gene TRBJ2-6; no clear D gene. The V gene lost 4 bases and the J gene lost 0 bases, with 7 bases spanning the gap. Germline CDR1 reads SGHTA; CDR2 reads FQGNSA. CDR3 length: 15 residues. The CDR3: CASSWVYSGANVLTF. CDR3 nucleotide sequence: TGTGCCAGCAGCTGGGTATACTCTGGGGCCAACGTCCTGACTTTC.

The chain uses TRBV29-1 and TRBJ1-2, with 9 bases lining up with TRBD1. The V segment lost 6 bases and the J segment 3 bases; nucleotides outside the gene matches: 5. This CDR3 spans 13 amino acids. Looked up from germline, CDR1 is SQVTM and CDR2 is ANQGSEA. The CDR3 is CSVRTGADYGYTF. The DNA for the CDR3 is TGCAGCGTGCGGACAGGGGCGGACTATGGCTACACCTTC.

In its sample, this clonotype was seen a few times. The chain employs TRBV5-1 and TRBJ2-4; 11 positions agree with TRBD1. Looked up from germline, CDR1 is SGHRS and CDR2 is YFSETQ. With 5 bases clipped from V and 1 base from J, the junction kept 5 bases outside the gene matches. The CDR3 extends over 16 amino acids. This chain's CDR3 is CASSFGQGAAKNIQYF. CDR3 sequence (DNA): TGCGCCAGCAGTTTTGGACAGGGGGCTGCCAAAAACATTCAGTACTTC.

The DNA of the CDR3 is TGTGCCAGCAGCCCGACCACGGTACAGAGTAGGCAGTTCTTC. It codes for CASSPTTVQSRQFF. The chain couples TRBV5-5 to TRBJ2-1, with no clear D. CDR3 length: 14 amino acids. Germline loops: CDR1 SGHKS, CDR2 YYEKEE (reference sequence). The ends were cut back, 4 bases at V and 12 bases at J, with 20 bases in the middle.

This clonotype turned up a few times. DNA of the CDR3: TGCGCCAGCAGCCAAGCGGGAGACGTAGAGCAGTTCTTC. Translation gives CASSQAGDVEQFF. The chain couples TRBV4-3 to TRBJ2-1, with D perhaps TRBD2 (6 bases). The V gene lost 1 base and the J gene lost 10 bases, with 11 bases spanning the gap. The CDR3 contains 13 residues. Germline-derived CDR1 and CDR2 are LGHNA and YSLEER.

This rearrangement joins TRBV29-1 to TRBJ2-4; 8 positions match TRBD1. From germline, CDR1 is SQVTM and CDR2 ANQGSEA. The CDR3 runs to 14 residues. Losses at the gene ends were 4 bases for V and 3 bases for J; bases not matched to a gene: 5. This chain's CDR3 is CSVVAGQVKNIQYF. The CDR3 coding sequence is TGCAGCGTTGTGGCGGGACAGGTCAAAAACATTCAGTACTTC.

This clonotype has more than one count but fewer than ten. CDR3 nucleotides: TGTGCCAGCAGCAACGTAGTCTACGAGCAGTACTTC. It codes for CASSNVVYEQYF. The V call is TRBV28, the J call TRBJ2-7; D is unresolved. The germline V and J ends were trimmed by 6 bases and 3 bases, with 9 bases remaining between them. Germline V CDR1 and CDR2: MDHEN, SYDVKM. The CDR3 is 12 amino acids.

V and J are TRBV28 and TRBJ2-3; D is possibly TRBD1 (6 bases). V was cut by 4 bases and J by 4 bases, with 18 bases left in between. The CDR3 runs to 16 residues. The germline gives CDR1 MDHEN, CDR2 SYDVKM. CDR3 sequence reads: CASSSLGTKRADTQYF. CDR3 coding DNA: TGTGCCAGCAGTTCTCTGGGGACAAAAAGAGCAGATACGCAGTATTTT.

This clonotype was seen only a few times. V and J are TRBV5-5 and TRBJ1-1, with 7 nucleotides matching TRBD1. The CDR3 loop spans 17 amino acids. Per germline, CDR1 SGHKS and CDR2 YYEKEE (reference sequence). V trimming: 2 bases; J trimming: 0 bases; junction bases outside the gene matches: 10. The CDR3 here is CASSFATGAGMNTEAFF. The CDR3 DNA sequence: TGTGCCAGCAGCTTCGCTACAGGGGCGGGTATGAACACTGAAGCTTTCTTT. The whole variable domain, filled in from reference TRBV5-5 and TRBJ1-1, reads DAGVTQSPTHLIKTRGQQVTLRCSPISGHKSVSWYQQVLGQGPQFIFQYYEKEERGRGNFPDRFSARQFPNYSSELNVNALLLGDSALYLCASSFATGAGMNTEAFFGQGTRLTVV.

The CDR3 loop reads CASSLVSGTGELFF. CDR3 nucleotide sequence: TGTGCCAGCAGCTTAGTTTCGGGCACCGGGGAGCTGTTTTTT. This chain uses TRBV7-2 with TRBJ2-2; no reliable D call. From germline, CDR1 is SGHTA and CDR2 FQGNSA. Trimming took 1 base from V and 4 from J, leaving 7 bases between them. CDR3 length: 14 residues.

This clonotype was seen a handful of times. This chain uses TRBV20-1 with TRBJ2-7; TRBD2 matches at 11 bases. Germline V CDR1 and CDR2: DFQATT, SNEGSKA (reference sequence). After removal of 0 bases from V and 4 bases from J, the junction contained 5 bases not matched to a gene. The CDR3 is 15 amino acids. The CDR3 reads CSARDSLAGVYEQYF. The CDR3 bases are TGCAGTGCTAGAGACTCACTAGCGGGAGTTTACGAGCAGTACTTC.

This clonotype was recorded a few times. The V and J genes are TRBV4-3 and TRBJ1-6; 7 bases align to TRBD1. This CDR3 contains 15 residues. Germline values: CDR1 LGHNA, CDR2 YSLEER. J was trimmed by 7 bases and V by 0 bases; bases with no gene match: 3. CDR3 protein: CASSQEDRFNSPLHF. The CDR3 DNA sequence: TGCGCCAGCAGCCAAGAGGACAGGTTCAATTCACCCCTCCACTTT.

The chain links TRBV3-1 to TRBJ1-1; 8 bases are a match to TRBD1. V lost 4 bases, J lost 10 bases, and 17 bases stayed unmatched. Germline V gene sequence: CDR1 LGHDT, CDR2 YNNKEL (reference sequence). This CDR3 has 16 amino acids. The CDR3 bases are TGTGCCAGCAGCCGAGAATCAGAGGACAGGGCGGCTTTAGCTTTCTTT. Amino acids: CASSRESEDRAALAFF.

This clonotype was picked up a small number of times. This chain links TRBV7-2 with TRBJ2-7; D remains unclear. From germline, CDR1 is SGHTA and CDR2 FQGNSA. CDR3 length: 12 residues. Trimming pared 2 bases from V and 7 bases from J, leaving 9 bases between. CDR3 region: CASSLSLGEQYF. The DNA for the CDR3 is TGTGCCAGCAGCTTATCCCTGGGGGAGCAGTACTTC.

The rearrangement uses TRBV5-1 and TRBJ2-1; 8 bases match TRBD1. There are 15 residues in the CDR3. Germline V lookup: CDR1 SGHRS, CDR2 YFSETQ. V lost 1 base to trimming and J lost 4 bases; unmatched junction nucleotides: 4. CDR3 region: CASSLMGQEYNEQFF. In nucleotides, the CDR3 is TGCGCCAGCAGCTTGATGGGACAGGAATACAATGAGCAGTTCTTC.

This clonotype was recorded many times. This rearrangement joins TRBV29-1 to TRBJ2-6; the D gene is possibly TRBD1 (7 bases). Per germline, CDR1 SQVTM and CDR2 ANQGSEA. The V gene lost 7 bases and the J gene lost 6 bases, with 16 bases spanning the gap. CDR3 length equals 14 residues. The CDR3 region has the DNA TGCAGCGGGCGCTTCAGGGGGGAGGCCAACGTCCTGACTTTC. It specifies CSGRFRGEANVLTF.

This clonotype was detected only a few times. V gene TRBV20-1 combines with J gene TRBJ1-4; TRBD1 might be the D (6 bases). The CDR3 runs 12 residues. CDR1 is DFQATT and CDR2 is SNEGSKA in the germline V gene (reference sequence). The V end was cut by 0 bases, the J end by 12 bases, with 11 bases between. The CDR3, as DNA: TGCAGTGCTAGAGATATCCGGACAGAACTGTTTTTT. Translating gives CSARDIRTELFF.

The chain joins TRBV6-2 or TRBV6-3 to TRBJ2-1; D perhaps matches TRBD2 (5 bases). Trimming stripped 4 bases from V and 1 base from J, with 11 bases between. This CDR3 comprises 15 residues. Germline V lookup: CDR1 MNHEY, CDR2 SVGEGT. In nucleotides, the CDR3 is TGTGCCAGCAGTTCTAGCTCCAAGTCCTACAATGAGCAGTTCTTC. Protein sequence: CASSSSSKSYNEQFF.

The chain links TRBV2 to TRBJ2-7; tentatively, D is TRBD2 (5 bases). The end of the DNA is better explained by TRBJ2-5, so the J call may be wrong. The CDR3 has 13 amino acids. Germline CDR1 SNHLY, CDR2 FYNNEI. The CDR3 nucleotides read TGTGCCAGCAATTGGGAGATTACAGAGACCCAGTACTTC. The encoded protein is CASNWEITETQYF.

This CDR3 is CSVVVGVPDTQYF. For the CDR3, the DNA is TGCAGCGTTGTGGTGGGAGTCCCAGATACGCAGTATTTT. The chain carries TRBV29-1 and TRBJ2-3, with D perhaps TRBD2 (5 bases). V gave up 4 bases and J gave up 4 bases, with 12 bases separating them. The CDR3 has 13 residues. From germline, CDR1 is SQVTM and CDR2 ANQGSEA.

This clonotype was counted a few times. The CDR3 nucleotides read TGTGCCACCAGCAGAGGGTCAGCGGTCCAGGATAAACTGTTTTTT. It specifies CATSRGSAVQDKLFF. V usage is TRBV15 and J usage is TRBJ1-4; D not certain. Germline lookup yields CDR1 LNHNV and CDR2 YYDKDF (reference sequence). V lost 1 base and J lost 11, with 17 bases in between. The CDR3 extends over 15 amino acids. Drawing the rest from reference TRBV15 and TRBJ1-4, the complete variable domain is DAMVIQNPRYQVTQFGKPVTLSCSQTLNHNVMYWYQQKSSQAPKLLFHYYDKDFNNEADTPDNFQSRRPNTSFCFLDIRSPGLGDTAMYLCATSRGSAVQDKLFFGSGTQLSVL.

The rearrangement joins TRBV12-3 or TRBV12-4 to TRBJ2-7, with 9 bases fitting TRBD2. The CDR3 covers 15 residues. V dropped 2 bases and J dropped 3; count of bases not matched to a gene: 5. The CDR3 DNA is TGTGCCAGCAGTTTAATAGCGGGAGTGTACTACGAGCAGTACTTC. Amino acids: CASSLIAGVYYEQYF.

The chain couples TRBV9 to TRBJ2-7; D is possibly TRBD1 (6 bases). Germline lookup yields CDR1 SGDLS and CDR2 YYNGEE. Trimming took off 0 bases at V and 2 bases at J, with 12 bases between the two ends. This CDR3 contains 15 residues. For the CDR3, the DNA is TGTGCCAGCAGCGTAGGCCAGGGGCCTGCCTACGAGCAGTACTTC. Residues: CASSVGQGPAYEQYF.

As to this clonotype: A far more abundant clone sits one base away, making this likely a read error. The rearrangement joins TRBV27 to TRBJ1-1; no definite D call. The CDR3 covers 12 residues. Germline V gives CDR1 MNHEY, CDR2 SMNVEV (reference sequence). The chain's CDR3 is CASSSLNTEPFF. The CDR3 region has the DNA TGTGCCAGCAGTTCTCTTAACACTGAACCTTTCTTT.

The chain combines TRBV7-2 with TRBJ1-2; D unclear. Germline CDR1 and CDR2: SGHTA and FQGNSA. V gave up 1 base and J gave up 4 bases, with 10 bases separating them. This CDR3 spans 14 amino acids. The DNA of the CDR3 is TGTGCCAGCAGCTTAGGGCATGGGTTCTATGGCTACACCTTC. It translates to CASSLGHGFYGYTF.

The rearrangement uses TRBV15 and TRBJ2-7; 11 nucleotides agree with TRBD1. CDR1 and CDR2 (germline): LNHNV, YYDKDF (reference sequence). Trimming removed 5 bases from V and 4 bases from J; junction bases left unmatched: 4. CDR3 length equals 14 residues. In nucleotides, the CDR3 is TGTGCCACCAGCGTCGGGACAGGGGGATACGAGCAGTACTTC. It translates to CATSVGTGGYEQYF.

V usage is TRBV28 and J usage is TRBJ2-7; 7 nucleotides agree with TRBD1. The CDR3 contains 16 residues. Germline values: CDR1 MDHEN, CDR2 SYDVKM. Unmatched junction bases numbered 12, after V lost 4 bases and J lost 3 bases. CDR3 nucleotides: TGTGCCAGCAGTTCGCCCGGACAGGTAAAGAACTACGAGCAGTACTTC. Protein product: CASSSPGQVKNYEQYF.

In this sample, this clonotype turned up many times. The chain links TRBV12-3 or TRBV12-4 to TRBJ2-5; 8 positions match TRBD2. This CDR3 has 15 amino acids. The trim removed 7 bases at V and 1 base at J, leaving 8 bases unmatched. The CDR3 reads CASTSVAGSQETQYF. CDR3 DNA: TGTGCCAGCACCTCTGTAGCGGGGTCCCAAGAGACCCAGTACTTC.

The genes are TRBV6-2 or TRBV6-3 and TRBJ2-5, with TRBD1 matching 8 bases. The CDR3 runs to 12 residues. Per germline, CDR1 MNHEY and CDR2 SVGEGT. The ends lost 4 bases at V and 11 bases at J; junction bases unmatched: 6. CDR3 bases: TGTGCCAGCAGTTGGACAGGGAGACAGCAGTACTTC. Translating it yields CASSWTGRQQYF.

This chain joins TRBV12-3 or TRBV12-4 and TRBJ1-1; 7 nucleotides line up with TRBD1. CDR3 length: 13 residues. V dropped 0 bases and J dropped 10; count of bases not matched to a gene: 5. The CDR3 DNA follows: TGTGCCAGCAGTTTAGCGGAGGGGGCCGGAGCTTTCTTT. This gives the protein CASSLAEGAGAFF.

This clonotype has a single count. V usage is TRBV6-5 and J usage is TRBJ2-7; possible D gene TRBD1, 5 bases. V was clipped by 7 bases and J by 1 base, with 14 bases between them. Germline V gene sequence: CDR1 MNHEY, CDR2 SVGAGI. The length of the CDR3 is 14 residues. The CDR3 protein is CASTEGARSYEQYF. As DNA, the CDR3 is TGTGCCAGCACCGAAGGGGCGAGGTCCTACGAGCAGTACTTC.